This entry describes one T cell receptor beta chain. Its matching antigen is unknown. These data are taken from a study of T cell responses to AZD1222 COVID-19 vaccine. Findings and limits, study-wide: Within unmutated variant regions lay the reported targets of nearly half of spike-specific TCRs. Only a handful of AZD1222 recipients were seropositive at baseline.

Produced via immunoSEQ multiplex PCR; TCRdb's table is partial and in-frame only. Of fewer than 150,000 clones in the sample, 90% are singletons; the top ten hold 3.4%. This CDR3 contains 14 residues. Germline loops: CDR1 KGHSH, CDR2 LQKENI. V shed 4 bases and J shed 5 bases, with 12 bases lying between them. The clonotype originates from an adult in good health. The source was peripheral blood, collected on day 0 of AZD1222 vaccination. V and J are TRBV18 and TRBJ1-5; TRBD1 might be the D (6 bases). CDR3 loop: CASSQGAGDQPQHF. In DNA form, the CDR3 reads TGTGCCAGCTCACAAGGAGCAGGGGATCAGCCCCAGCATTTT.